These 15 T cell receptor beta chains were all obtained from the same sample, sequenced in a study of cytomegalovirus exposure and HLA in healthy donors. Primers: 60 Vbeta forward and 13 Jbeta reverse. The data were produced by immunoSEQ multiplex PCR, yet TCRdb's version contains in-frame clones alone and is incomplete. The sample records 150,000 or so clones, roughly 75% being singletons. Sequenced: PBMCs. The receptors stem from a woman in her 50s in good health and CMV-seropositive.

This chain joins TRBV7-6 and TRBJ1-1, with a possible D match to TRBD1 (5 bases). CDR1 SGHVS and CDR2 FNYEAQ come from the germline V gene. Trimming took off 2 bases at V and 3 bases at J, with 10 bases between the two ends. The CDR3 consists of 14 residues. The CDR3 DNA reads TGTGCCAGCAGCTTAAACAGGTTCGACACTGAAGCTTTCTTT. It specifies CASSLNRFDTEAFF. The complete variable domain, with remaining parts taken from reference TRBV7-6 and TRBJ1-1, reads GAGVSQSPRYKVTKRGQDVALRCDPISGHVSLYWYRQALGQGPEFLTYFNYEAQQDKSGLPNDRFSAERPEGSISTLTIQRTEQRDSAMYRCASSLNRFDTEAFFGQGTRLTVV.

The chain couples TRBV27 to TRBJ2-3; TRBD2 matches 10 bases. The CDR3 is 18 amino acids. The germline V gene encodes CDR1 MNHEY and CDR2 SMNVEV (reference sequence). V gave up 1 base and J gave up 0 bases; unmatched junction bases: 7. CDR3 in DNA: TGTGCCAGCAGTTTATGGGGGAATAGCGGGGGGAGCACAGATACGCAGTATTTT. Translated, it gives CASSLWGNSGGSTDTQYF.

Details on this clone: The junction and the germline gene differ at one end; a read error may be behind it. The J gene is TRBJ1-2, the V gene TRBV27; D possibly corresponds to TRBD1 (5 bases). There are 15 residues in the CDR3. The germline gives CDR1 MNHEY, CDR2 SMNVEV (reference sequence). The CDR3 nucleotides read TGTGCCGGCAGCCCAGACAACAGGCCCTACTATGGCTACACCTTC. Protein product: CAGSPDNRPYYGYTF.

The genes are TRBV19 and TRBJ2-5; D gene ambiguous. From germline, CDR1 is LNHDA and CDR2 SQIVND (reference sequence). CDR3 length: 13 residues. Trimming stripped 3 bases from V and 0 bases from J, with 5 bases between. The CDR3 here is CASSIRYQETQYF. As DNA, the CDR3 is TGTGCCAGTAGTATTCGGTACCAAGAGACCCAGTACTTC.

In nucleotides, the CDR3 is TGTGCCAGCAGCTCCGGGGGGAGCACTGAAGCTTTCTTT. This translates into CASSSGGSTEAFF. This chain uses TRBV5-6 with TRBJ1-1; the D gene is possibly TRBD1 (5 bases). Trimming removed 3 bases at V and 4 bases at J, with 10 bases between. Germline V lookup: CDR1 SGHDT, CDR2 YYEEEE. The CDR3 consists of 13 residues.

A few counts support this clone. Compared with germline, one end of the junction differs, possibly owing to a read error. The chain uses TRBV5-4 and TRBJ2-3; D is perhaps TRBD1 (6 bases). Germline CDR1 and CDR2: SGHNT and YYREEE (reference sequence). The CDR3 covers 13 residues. The CDR3 coding sequence is TGCGCCAGCAGCCAGCAACAGGGCGATACGCAGTATTTT. It is translated as CASSQQQGDTQYF.

This rearrangement joins TRBV5-1 to TRBJ2-3; D not resolved. CDR3 length equals 11 residues. Germline V gives CDR1 SGHRS, CDR2 YFSETQ. V lost 3 bases to trimming and J lost 5 bases, with 4 bases between them. CDR3 residues: CASSSVDTQYF. CDR3 DNA sequence: TGCGCCAGCAGCTCAGTAGATACGCAGTATTTT.

This chain connects TRBV5-4 to TRBJ2-2; 8 nucleotides match TRBD2. Unmatched junction bases numbered 8, after V lost 5 bases and J lost 2 bases. The CDR3 spans 16 residues. CDR1 SGHNT and CDR2 YYREEE come from the germline V gene (reference sequence). The CDR3: CASSRGLGGNTGELFF. In nucleotides, the CDR3 is TGTGCCAGCAGTAGGGGACTAGGAGGTAACACCGGGGAGCTGTTTTTT. The whole variable domain, filled in from reference TRBV5-4 and TRBJ2-2, reads ETGVTQSPTHLIKTRGQQVTLRCSSQSGHNTVSWYQQALGQGPQFIFQYYREEENGRGNFPPRFSGLQFPNYSSELNVNALELDDSALYLCASSRGLGGNTGELFFGEGSRLTVL.

The genes are TRBV28 and TRBJ1-2; TRBD1 is a possible D gene (6 bases). CDR1 is MDHEN, CDR2 SYDVKM, per germline. Trimming took off 4 bases at V and 1 base at J, with 16 bases between the two ends. The CDR3 sequence is 16 residues long. The CDR3 region has the DNA TGTGCCAGCAGTTCGACCTTCCAGGACAGTAACTATGGCTACACCTTC. Translated: CASSSTFQDSNYGYTF.

This clone was recorded only once. The CDR3 bases are TGCGCCAGCAGCTTGGAGCCCGCCTCCTACGAGCAGTACTTC. Translated, it gives CASSLEPASYEQYF. V and J are TRBV5-1 and TRBJ2-7; no clear D. The germline V and J ends were trimmed by 0 bases and 0 bases, with 7 bases remaining between them. This CDR3 has 14 amino acids. Germline values: CDR1 SGHRS, CDR2 YFSETQ.

V usage is TRBV6-1 and J usage is TRBJ2-1, with TRBD1 matching over 9 bases. Germline V gene sequence: CDR1 MNHNS, CDR2 SASEGT. The CDR3 covers 13 residues. V trimming: 8 bases; J trimming: 6 bases; junction bases outside the gene matches: 5. This CDR3 is CASPSTGGNEQFF. CDR3 nucleotide sequence: TGTGCCAGCCCTTCGACAGGGGGCAATGAGCAGTTCTTC.

The chain joins TRBV4-1 to TRBJ2-2; 10 positions agree with TRBD1. The V and J ends lost 0 bases and 6 bases, in that order; junction bases with no gene match: 7. From germline, CDR1 is MGHRA and CDR2 YSYEKL. CDR3 length: 17 residues. CDR3 bases: TGCGCCAGCAGCCAAGACGGACAGGGGGGTCTGGCCGGGGAGCTGTTTTTT. Its protein product is CASSQDGQGGLAGELFF.

This chain connects TRBV7-9 to TRBJ2-7; TRBD2 matches at 7 bases. Germline-derived CDR1 and CDR2 are SEHNR and FQNEAQ (reference sequence). The CDR3 extends over 15 amino acids. The V gene end was trimmed by 7 bases and the J gene end by 1 base; junction bases not matched to a gene: 10. The chain's CDR3 is CASTGGGVPSYEQYF. The CDR3 DNA reads TGTGCCAGCACCGGGGGAGGGGTTCCTTCCTACGAGCAGTACTTC.

The chain links TRBV7-9 to TRBJ2-7; TRBD1 agrees at 7 bases. The CDR3 consists of 15 residues. The J segment lost 2 bases and the V segment lost 5 bases, leaving 9 bases of the junction unmatched. CDR1 is SEHNR, CDR2 FQNEAQ, per germline (reference sequence). The chain's CDR3 is CASSQWDRTPYEQYF. The CDR3, as DNA: TGTGCCAGCAGCCAATGGGACAGAACCCCCTACGAGCAGTACTTC.

The chain uses TRBV9 and TRBJ2-1; 8 bases agree with TRBD2. J was trimmed by 0 bases and V by 0 bases; bases with no gene match: 5. This CDR3 contains 17 residues. Germline V gene sequence: CDR1 SGDLS, CDR2 YYNGEE. The CDR3 DNA sequence: TGTGCCAGCAGCGTAGACGGGGGGGCCAACTCCTACAATGAGCAGTTCTTC. It codes for CASSVDGGANSYNEQFF.